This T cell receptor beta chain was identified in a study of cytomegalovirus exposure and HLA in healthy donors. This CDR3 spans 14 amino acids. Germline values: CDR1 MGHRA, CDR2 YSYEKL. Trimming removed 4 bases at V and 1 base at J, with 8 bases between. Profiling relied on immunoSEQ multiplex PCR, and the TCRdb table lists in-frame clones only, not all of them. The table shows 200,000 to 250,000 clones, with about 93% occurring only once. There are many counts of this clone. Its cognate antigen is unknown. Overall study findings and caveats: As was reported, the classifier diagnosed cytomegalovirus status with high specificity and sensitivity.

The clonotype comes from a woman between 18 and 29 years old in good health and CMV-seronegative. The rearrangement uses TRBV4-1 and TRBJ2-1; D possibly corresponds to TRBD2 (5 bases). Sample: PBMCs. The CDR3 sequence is CASSRQRSYNEQFF. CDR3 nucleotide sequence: TGCGCCAGCAGCCGGCAGCGGTCCTACAATGAGCAGTTCTTC.